This T cell receptor beta chain originates from a study of shared clonotypes between healthy human individuals. Study-level points and caveats: Clonotype sharing levels among donors were expected to vary with sequencing depth.

Turning to this clone: Its target is not known.

Per the germline V gene, CDR1 is SGHNT and CDR2 is YYREEE (reference sequence). The CDR3 covers 15 residues. The germline V and J ends were trimmed by 0 bases and 6 bases, with 15 bases remaining between them. The protocol was immunoSEQ multiplex PCR, while the TCRdb copy is restricted to in-frame clones and leaves out a portion. The sample lists roughly 300,000 clones; around 70% were seen once. V is TRBV5-4 and J is TRBJ1-2; the D gene is possibly TRBD1 (5 bases). Sequencing was carried out using memory CD4+ T cells sorted from blood. The subset denotes: CD45RA-negative fraction. The receptor was derived from a man under 40 in good health. CDR3 sequence reads: CASSLDSGKVNGYTF. The CDR3 bases are TGTGCCAGCAGCTTGGATTCAGGGAAGGTGAATGGCTACACCTTC.